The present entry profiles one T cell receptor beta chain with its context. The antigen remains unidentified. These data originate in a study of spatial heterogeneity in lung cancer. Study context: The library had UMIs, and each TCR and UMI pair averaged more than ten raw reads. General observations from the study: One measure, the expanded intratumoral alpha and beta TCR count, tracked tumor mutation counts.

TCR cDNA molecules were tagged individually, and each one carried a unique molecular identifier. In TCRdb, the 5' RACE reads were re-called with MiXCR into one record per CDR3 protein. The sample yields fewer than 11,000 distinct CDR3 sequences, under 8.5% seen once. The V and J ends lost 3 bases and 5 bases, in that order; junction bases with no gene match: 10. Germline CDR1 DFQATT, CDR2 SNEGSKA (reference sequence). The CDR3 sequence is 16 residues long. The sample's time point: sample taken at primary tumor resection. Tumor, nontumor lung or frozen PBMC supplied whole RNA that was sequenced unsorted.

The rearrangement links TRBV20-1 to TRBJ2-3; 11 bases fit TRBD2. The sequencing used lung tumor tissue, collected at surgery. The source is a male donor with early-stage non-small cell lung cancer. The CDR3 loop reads CSARRGTSGRKDTQYF. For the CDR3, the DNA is TGCAGTGCTAGGAGGGGAACTAGCGGGAGAAAAGATACGCAGTATTTT.